This T cell receptor beta chain comes out of a study of blood T cell repertoires in COVID-19. Study details: Samples of COVID-19 (acute and convalescent) were obtained from the United States, Italy and Spain. T cells, B-cell-depleted T cells, or PBMCs provided the cDNA or gDNA that served as material.

Original methodology: Quantification of nucleated cells was approximated via reference gene primer amplification. Only in-frame clones appear in the TCRdb table, and some are missing; sequencing was by immunoSEQ multiplex PCR. That table is the source of V, J and clone size, and D and trimming were worked out from the DNA. Altogether roughly 100,000 clones are present, 80% to 90% being singletons, with the ten largest covering roughly 3.5%. CDR3 length: 15 amino acids. The J segment lost 7 bases and the V segment lost 4 bases, leaving 12 bases of the junction unmatched. Germline lookup yields CDR1 GTSNPN and CDR2 SVGIG (reference sequence). This clone was recorded only once.

The receptor was derived from a human donor in a cohort sampled during active COVID-19. The V gene is TRBV30, the J gene TRBJ1-2; 10 bases line up with TRBD1. What was sequenced was peripheral blood. The CDR3 sequence: CAWTRRGQGSAGYTF. The CDR3 DNA sequence: TGTGCCTGGACCCGGCGGGGACAGGGGTCCGCTGGCTACACCTTC.